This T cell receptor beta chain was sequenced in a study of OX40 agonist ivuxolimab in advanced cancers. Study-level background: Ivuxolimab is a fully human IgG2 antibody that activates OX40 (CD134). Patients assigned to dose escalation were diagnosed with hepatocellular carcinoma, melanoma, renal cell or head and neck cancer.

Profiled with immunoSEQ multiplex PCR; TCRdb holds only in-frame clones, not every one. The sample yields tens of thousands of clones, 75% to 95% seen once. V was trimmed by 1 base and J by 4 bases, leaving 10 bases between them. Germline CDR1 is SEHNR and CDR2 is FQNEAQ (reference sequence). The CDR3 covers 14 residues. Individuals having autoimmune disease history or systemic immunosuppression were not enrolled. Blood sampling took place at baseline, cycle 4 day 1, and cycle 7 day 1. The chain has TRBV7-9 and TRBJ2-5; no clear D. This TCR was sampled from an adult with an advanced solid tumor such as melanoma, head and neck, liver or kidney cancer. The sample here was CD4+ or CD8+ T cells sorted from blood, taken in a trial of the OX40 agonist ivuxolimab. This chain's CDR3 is CASSLVDSPETQYF. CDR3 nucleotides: TGTGCCAGCAGCTTAGTCGACTCCCCAGAGACCCAGTACTTC. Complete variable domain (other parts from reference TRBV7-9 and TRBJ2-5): DTGVSQNPRHKITKRGQNVTFRCDPISEHNRLYWYRQTLGQGPEFLTYFQNEAQLEKSRLLSDRFSAERPKGSFSTLEIQRTEQGDSAMYLCASSLVDSPETQYFGPGTRLLVL.